This entry concerns a single T cell receptor (beta chain). The antigen remains undetermined. Thawed PBMCs were FACS-sorted into unstimulated CD4+CD25+CD127- regulatory T cells, CD4+CD25- non-regulatory cells, CD4 and CD8 cells. Assay used: immunoSEQ multiplex PCR; TCRdb lists only in-frame clones, some missing. The table records 90,000 to 150,000 clones, roughly 92% of them present only once. The sample is drawn from a study of Tregs in tolerant kidney transplant recipients. Overall study results and limits: No direct test of biological reproducibility was done here. Few patients were studied, so findings need validation in larger groups.

This CDR3 has 15 amino acids. The ends were cut back, 5 bases at V and 2 bases at J, with 12 bases in the middle. The V gene's germline CDR1 is SEHNR and CDR2 FQNEAQ (reference sequence). This sequence joins TRBV7-9 and TRBJ2-2; D gene ambiguous. This sequence originates from a human donor in good health. The sequenced sample consisted of CD4+ T cells from blood. CDR3 nucleotide sequence: TGTGCCAGCAGCGGCGCACCTTATAACACCGGGGAGCTGTTTTTT. Protein: CASSGAPYNTGELFF.